This T cell receptor beta chain was observed in a study of CD8 T cells in ankylosing spondylitis. Study results and caveats: There was reportedly significant enrichment of clones that were disease-linked in matched ankylosing spondylitis synovial fluid.

This clonotype was recorded a few times. Its specificity is unknown. TCRdb itself ran the 5' RACE reads through MiXCR, one entry per CDR3 protein. The profile covers about 360,000 distinct CDR3 sequences, with 20% appearing a single time and approximately 14% taken by the ten largest. CDR1 and CDR2 (germline): KGHDR, SFDVKD. The CDR3 is 18 residues long. V gave up 3 bases and J gave up 0 bases, with 17 bases separating them. This receptor was identified in a male donor with ankylosing spondylitis or in good health (not recorded which). The sequenced sample was blood, either unsorted or a sorted T cell fraction (not recorded which). The V and J genes are TRBV24-1 and TRBJ2-1; possible D gene TRBD1, 5 bases. Written as DNA, the CDR3 is TGTGCCACCAGTGATACGACGATACAGGAGAGCTCCTACAATGAGCAGTTCTTC. It specifies CATSDTTIQESSYNEQFF.